One sample yielded the 20 T cell receptor beta chains listed below, sequenced in a study of PD-1 blockade in classical Hodgkin lymphoma. Time point reported: newly diagnosed, previously untreated cHL patient sample. Only in-frame clones appear in the TCRdb table, and some are missing; sequencing was by immunoSEQ multiplex PCR. The data hold fewer than 35,000 clones, with approximately 94% observed a single time. The sequencing input was peripheral blood mononuclear cells (PBMCs). The receptors were gathered from a human donor with classical Hodgkin lymphoma.

The rearrangement links TRBV10-3 to TRBJ1-1, with D maybe TRBD1 (6 bases). V dropped 7 bases and J dropped 0 bases, with 9 bases sitting between them. The germline CDR1 and CDR2 sequences are ENHRY and SYGVKD. The CDR3 runs 13 residues. The DNA for the CDR3 is TGTGCCATCAATAGGGACATGAACACTGAAGCTTTCTTT. It encodes CAINRDMNTEAFF.

V and J are TRBV2 and TRBJ2-5, with a tentative D call TRBD1 (5 bases). V was shortened by 7 bases and J by 9 bases, with 15 bases between the two germline ends. The germline V gene has CDR1 SNHLY and CDR2 FYNNEI. The CDR3 is 12 amino acids. The CDR3 protein is CASTLSGAAQYF. Written as DNA, the CDR3 is TGTGCCAGCACTCTTAGTGGGGCGGCCCAGTACTTC.

Here the CDR3 reads CASSYPTGGETQYF. In nucleotides, the CDR3 is TGTGCCAGCAGCTACCCCACAGGAGGAGAGACCCAGTACTTC. The chain combines TRBV5-5 with TRBJ2-5; D could derive from TRBD1 or TRBD2 (5 bases each). V was pared by 3 bases and J by 4 bases, with 13 bases between. The CDR3 spans 14 residues. Germline CDR1 SGHKS, CDR2 YYEKEE (reference sequence).

The chain has TRBV5-1 and TRBJ1-1; TRBD1 might be the D (5 bases). V was trimmed by 5 bases and J by 1 base, leaving 12 bases between them. This CDR3 has 14 amino acids. Germline lookup yields CDR1 SGHRS and CDR2 YFSETQ. The CDR3 spells CASRKVGENTEAFF. CDR3 nucleotides: TGCGCCAGCAGGAAGGTAGGGGAGAACACTGAAGCTTTCTTT.

The J gene is TRBJ2-5, the V gene TRBV11-3; D is undetermined. Germline assignment: CDR1 SGHNT and CDR2 YENEEA. This CDR3 is built from 14 residues. The V end lost 0 bases, the J end lost 2 bases, and 7 bases lay between the germline ends. CDR3 residues: CASSLDTDQETQYF. The DNA of the CDR3 is TGTGCCAGCAGCTTAGATACGGATCAAGAGACCCAGTACTTC.

The chain links TRBV6-5 to TRBJ2-5; D not certain. Germline lookup yields CDR1 MNHEY and CDR2 SVGAGI. This CDR3 is 13 amino acids long. The ends were cut back, 6 bases at V and 1 base at J, with 9 bases in the middle. The CDR3 sequence: CASRSWGQETQYF. CDR3 bases: TGTGCCAGCAGGAGTTGGGGCCAAGAGACCCAGTACTTC.

The chain links TRBV7-8 to TRBJ1-2; 7 bases match TRBD1. The germline V gene encodes CDR1 SGHVS and CDR2 FQNEAQ. The CDR3 spans 15 residues. The V segment lost 1 base and the J segment 0 bases; nucleotides outside the gene matches: 2. CDR3 sequence reads: CASSLGQGANYGYTF. The CDR3 bases are TGTGCCAGCAGCTTAGGTCAGGGGGCTAACTATGGCTACACCTTC.

The rearrangement links TRBV5-4 to TRBJ2-7; 12 nucleotides align to TRBD2. Germline V gene lookup returns CDR1 SGHNT and CDR2 YYREEE (reference sequence). V lost 4 bases to trimming and J lost 5 bases; unmatched junction nucleotides: 7. The length of the CDR3 is 15 residues. This CDR3 is CASSALAGGPHEQYF. For the CDR3, the DNA is TGTGCCAGCAGCGCTCTAGCGGGAGGGCCCCACGAGCAGTACTTC.

The chain has TRBV5-1 and TRBJ2-5; the D gene is possibly TRBD2 (5 bases). This CDR3 contains 14 residues. Germline loops: CDR1 SGHRS, CDR2 YFSETQ. V lost 1 base, J lost 2 bases, and 9 bases lay in between. This CDR3 reads CASSLPGKQETQYF. CDR3 in DNA: TGCGCCAGCAGCTTGCCGGGGAAACAAGAGACCCAGTACTTC.

The rearrangement links TRBV13 to TRBJ2-7, with TRBD1 matching 7 bases. Per the germline V gene, CDR1 is PRHDT and CDR2 is FYEKMQ (reference sequence). Trimming at V came to 1 base and at J to 13 bases, leaving 7 bases not matched to a gene. This CDR3 is 12 amino acids long. DNA of the CDR3: TGTGCCAGCAGCTTAGAACAGGGGCAGACATACTTC. As protein: CASSLEQGQTYF.

A single count supports this clone. The germline gene is not matched at one end of the junction; a read error may be the cause. The chain is built from TRBV7-9 and TRBJ1-1; D gene uncertain. The CDR3 runs 15 residues. Germline CDR1 SEHNR, CDR2 FQNEAQ (reference sequence). The CDR3 DNA reads as TGTGCCGGCAGCTCTCCTTATGTAGATCGCACTGAAGCTTTCTTT. Protein: CAGSSPYVDRTEAFF.

The genes are TRBV7-6 and TRBJ1-1; possible D gene TRBD1, 5 bases. CDR3 length: 14 amino acids. CDR1 and CDR2 (germline): SGHVS, FNYEAQ. The V end was cut by 0 bases, the J end by 1 base, with 6 bases between. The CDR3: CASSLAGGNTEAFF. The CDR3 nucleotides read TGTGCCAGCAGCTTAGCGGGGGGGAACACTGAAGCTTTCTTT. The entire variable domain, with the rest obtained from reference TRBV7-6 and TRBJ1-1, is as follows: GAGVSQSPRYKVTKRGQDVALRCDPISGHVSLYWYRQALGQGPEFLTYFNYEAQQDKSGLPNDRFSAERPEGSISTLTIQRTEQRDSAMYRCASSLAGGNTEAFFGQGTRLTVV.

The chain joins TRBV27 to TRBJ1-6, with D possibly matching TRBD1 (5 bases). With 6 bases removed from V and 10 bases from J, the gap between germline ends came to 16 bases. CDR1 and CDR2 (germline): MNHEY, SMNVEV (reference sequence). The CDR3 is 14 residues long. This CDR3 reads CASSYFGGVSPLHF. The CDR3 DNA follows: TGTGCCAGCAGCTACTTTGGGGGAGTCTCACCCCTCCACTTT.

The gene calls are TRBV9 and TRBJ2-3; a weak D match, TRBD1 (5 bases). The germline V gene has CDR1 SGDLS and CDR2 YYNGEE. The CDR3 runs 15 residues. The V end lost 6 bases, the J end lost 3 bases, and 17 bases lay between the germline ends. CDR3 coding DNA: TGTGCCAGCACCCCCTACACAGGCCAAACAGATACGCAGTATTTT. Its protein product is CASTPYTGQTDTQYF.

The rearrangement uses TRBV28 and TRBJ2-7; 7 bases are a match to TRBD2. V trimming: 6 bases; J trimming: 4 bases; junction bases outside the gene matches: 9. The CDR3 is made up of 14 amino acids. Looked up from germline, CDR1 is MDHEN and CDR2 is SYDVKM. CDR3 loop: CASRGGLAAYEQYF. The CDR3 coding sequence is TGTGCCAGCAGGGGTGGGCTAGCGGCATACGAGCAGTACTTC.

The chain employs TRBV7-2 and TRBJ1-1; TRBD1 aligns across 9 bases. With 5 bases clipped from V and 12 bases from J, the junction kept 10 bases outside the gene matches. Looked up from germline, CDR1 is SGHTA and CDR2 is FQGNSA. The CDR3 spans 13 residues. The CDR3 region is CASSDNRGRGTFF. DNA for the CDR3: TGTGCCAGCAGCGATAACAGGGGGCGCGGCACTTTCTTT. Together with reference TRBV7-2 and TRBJ1-1, the CDR3 gives the full variable domain: GAGVSQSPSNKVTEKGKDVELRCDPISGHTALYWYRQSLGQGLEFLIYFQGNSAPDKSGLPSDRFSAERTGGSVSTLTIQRTQQEDSAVYLCASSDNRGRGTFFGQGTRLTVV.

This clone was recorded once. The chain uses TRBV28 and TRBJ1-2; the D gene is possibly TRBD1 (6 bases). Germline V gene sequence: CDR1 MDHEN, CDR2 SYDVKM. Trimming took off 3 bases at V and 5 bases at J, with 10 bases between the two ends. The CDR3 is 13 residues long. CDR3 DNA sequence: TGTGCCAGCAGTTTGAGAGGACAGTATGGCTACACCTTC. Translating it yields CASSLRGQYGYTF.

The chain links TRBV7-8 to TRBJ2-7; D is uncertain. Trimming took off 7 bases at V and 0 bases at J, with 4 bases between the two ends. Germline loops: CDR1 SGHVS, CDR2 FQNEAQ. The CDR3 covers 11 residues. CDR3 bases: TGTGCCAGCACCGCCTCCTACGAGCAGTACTTC. This sequence encodes CASTASYEQYF.

CDR3 in DNA: TGTGCCAGTAGTATAGGGGGACCGCTCCCTTTGAGTAATTCACCCCTCCACTTT. It is translated as CASSIGGPLPLSNSPLHF. The V call is TRBV19, the J call TRBJ1-6; D is possibly TRBD1 (5 bases). This CDR3 has 18 residues. Trimming left V 1 base short and J 6 bases short, with 19 bases between. CDR1 and CDR2 from the germline V gene are LNHDA and SQIVND (reference sequence).

V and J are TRBV10-2 and TRBJ1-2; D is unclear. V lost 0 bases and J lost 4, with 12 bases in between. The CDR3 has 15 residues. Germline CDR1 reads WSHSY; CDR2 reads SAAADI. The CDR3 DNA is TGCGCCAGCAGTGAGTCGTACAAAGGAGGCTATGGCTACACCTTC. Translating gives CASSESYKGGYGYTF.